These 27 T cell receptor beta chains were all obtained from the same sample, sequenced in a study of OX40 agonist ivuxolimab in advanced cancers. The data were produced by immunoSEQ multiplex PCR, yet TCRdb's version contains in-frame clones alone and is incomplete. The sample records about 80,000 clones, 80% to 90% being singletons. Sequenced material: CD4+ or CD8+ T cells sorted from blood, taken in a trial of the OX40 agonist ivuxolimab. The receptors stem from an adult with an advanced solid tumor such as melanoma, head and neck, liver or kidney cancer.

The CDR3 DNA sequence: TGCGCCAGCAGCCAAGGCGGCGCGAGCAGATATAATTCACCCCTCCACTTT. Its translation: CASSQGGASRYNSPLHF. The V call is TRBV4-1, the J call TRBJ1-6; no clear D gene. Trimming pared 1 base from V and 4 bases from J, leaving 14 bases between. The CDR3 loop spans 17 amino acids. CDR1 and CDR2 (germline): MGHRA, YSYEKL.

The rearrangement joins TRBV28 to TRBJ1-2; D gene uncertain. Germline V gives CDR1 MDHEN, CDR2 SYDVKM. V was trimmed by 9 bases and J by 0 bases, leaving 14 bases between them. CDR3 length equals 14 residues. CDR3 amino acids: CASTKSGANYGYTF. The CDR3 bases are TGTGCCAGTACCAAAAGCGGGGCTAACTATGGCTACACCTTC.

The CDR3 reads CASSERRHEQYF. As DNA, the CDR3 is TGTGCCAGCAGTGAACGTCGGCACGAGCAGTACTTC. This chain joins TRBV6-1 and TRBJ2-7; D gene uncertain. The V gene's germline CDR1 is MNHNS and CDR2 SASEGT. This CDR3 has 12 residues. The V end lost 2 bases, the J end lost 5 bases, and 7 bases lay between the germline ends.

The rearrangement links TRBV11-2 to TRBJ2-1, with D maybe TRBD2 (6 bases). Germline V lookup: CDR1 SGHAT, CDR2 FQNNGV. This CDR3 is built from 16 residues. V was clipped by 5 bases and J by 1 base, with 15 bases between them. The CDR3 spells CASSLRDSSSYNEQFF. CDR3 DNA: TGTGCCAGCAGCCTCCGGGACTCCAGTTCCTACAATGAGCAGTTCTTC.

The CDR3 sequence: CASRWGRGQSGYTF. The CDR3 coding sequence is TGTGCCAGCAGGTGGGGACGCGGACAGAGTGGCTACACCTTC. The chain recombines TRBV28 with TRBJ1-2; D might be TRBD1 (6 bases). Trimming cost V 6 bases and J 7 bases, with 18 bases left between them. The germline V gene encodes CDR1 MDHEN and CDR2 SYDVKM. CDR3 length equals 14 residues.

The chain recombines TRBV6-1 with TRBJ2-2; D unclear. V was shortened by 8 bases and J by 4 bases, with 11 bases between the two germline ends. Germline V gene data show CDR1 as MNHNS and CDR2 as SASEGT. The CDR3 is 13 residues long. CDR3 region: CASPGPLTGELFF. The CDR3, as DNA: TGTGCCAGCCCCGGGCCGCTCACCGGGGAGCTGTTTTTT.

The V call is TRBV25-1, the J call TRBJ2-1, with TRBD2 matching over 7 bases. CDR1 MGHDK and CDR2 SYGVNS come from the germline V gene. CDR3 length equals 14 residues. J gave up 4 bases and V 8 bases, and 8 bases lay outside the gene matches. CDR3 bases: TGTGCCAGCCATCCCAGCGGGATATACAATGAGCAGTTCTTC. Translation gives CASHPSGIYNEQFF.

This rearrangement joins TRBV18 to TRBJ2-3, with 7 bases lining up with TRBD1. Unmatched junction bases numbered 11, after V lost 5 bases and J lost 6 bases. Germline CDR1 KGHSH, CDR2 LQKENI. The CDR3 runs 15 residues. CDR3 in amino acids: CASSREQGLGDTQYF. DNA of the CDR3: TGTGCCAGCTCAAGAGAACAGGGGCTGGGCGATACGCAGTATTTT.

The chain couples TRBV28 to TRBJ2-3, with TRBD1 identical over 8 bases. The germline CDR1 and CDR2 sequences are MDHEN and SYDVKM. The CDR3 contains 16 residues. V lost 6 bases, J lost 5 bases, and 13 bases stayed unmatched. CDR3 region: CASSLLGAGGGDTQYF. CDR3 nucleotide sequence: TGTGCCAGCAGCCTATTAGGGGCAGGGGGCGGAGATACGCAGTATTTT.

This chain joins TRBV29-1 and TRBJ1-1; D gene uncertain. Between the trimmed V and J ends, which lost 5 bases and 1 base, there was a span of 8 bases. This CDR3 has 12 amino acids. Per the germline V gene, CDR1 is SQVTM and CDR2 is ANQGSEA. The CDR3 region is CSVLHSNTEAFF. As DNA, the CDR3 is TGCAGCGTTCTCCACTCGAACACTGAAGCTTTCTTT.

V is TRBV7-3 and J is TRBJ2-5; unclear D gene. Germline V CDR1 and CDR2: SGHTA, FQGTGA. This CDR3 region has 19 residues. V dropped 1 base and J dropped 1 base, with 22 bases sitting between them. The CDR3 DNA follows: TGTGCCAGCAGCTTAAATATAAATCCCGTAGACCCTTTCCAAGAGACCCAGTACTTC. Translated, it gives CASSLNINPVDPFQETQYF.

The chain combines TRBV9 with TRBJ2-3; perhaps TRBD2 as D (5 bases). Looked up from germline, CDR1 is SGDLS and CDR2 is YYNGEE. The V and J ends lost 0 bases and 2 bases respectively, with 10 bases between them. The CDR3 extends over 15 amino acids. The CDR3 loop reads CASSVAPGDTDTQYF. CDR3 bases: TGTGCCAGCAGCGTAGCCCCCGGGGACACAGATACGCAGTATTTT.

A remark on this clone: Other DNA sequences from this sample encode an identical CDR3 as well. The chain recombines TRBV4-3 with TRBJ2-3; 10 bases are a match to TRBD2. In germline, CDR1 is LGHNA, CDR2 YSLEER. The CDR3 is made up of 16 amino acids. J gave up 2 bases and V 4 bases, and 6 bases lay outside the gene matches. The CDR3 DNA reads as TGCGCCAGCAGCCCCAGCGGGGGGGCTGACACAGATACGCAGTATTTT. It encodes CASSPSGGADTDTQYF.

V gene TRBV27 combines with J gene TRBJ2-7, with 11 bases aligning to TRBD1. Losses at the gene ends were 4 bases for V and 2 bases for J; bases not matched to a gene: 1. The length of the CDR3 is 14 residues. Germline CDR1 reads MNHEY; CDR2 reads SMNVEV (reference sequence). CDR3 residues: CASSSDRGPYEQYF. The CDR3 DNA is TGTGCCAGCAGTTCGGACAGGGGGCCCTACGAGCAGTACTTC.

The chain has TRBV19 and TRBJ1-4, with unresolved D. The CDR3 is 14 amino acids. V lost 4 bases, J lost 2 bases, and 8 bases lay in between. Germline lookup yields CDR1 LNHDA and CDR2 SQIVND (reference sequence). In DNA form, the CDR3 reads TGTGCCAGTAGTAACCAGGTGACTAATGAAAAACTGTTTTTT. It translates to CASSNQVTNEKLFF.

CDR3 in DNA: TGTGCCAGCAGCCAGGGGACAGGCAGCCAAGAGACCCAGTACTTC. Amino acid sequence: CASSQGTGSQETQYF. The chain carries TRBV11-2 and TRBJ2-5; the match to TRBD1 covers 8 bases. CDR1 is SGHAT, CDR2 FQNNGV, per germline. The V and J ends lost 5 bases and 1 base, in that order; junction bases with no gene match: 6. This CDR3 has 15 residues.

CDR3 DNA sequence: TGTGCCAGCAGCGGGCCGGGACGGCCAGGGATCGCTGGAAACACCATATATTTT. This gives the protein CASSGPGRPGIAGNTIYF. This sequence joins TRBV7-9 and TRBJ1-3; possible D gene TRBD1, 5 bases. The CDR3 totals 18 residues. V dropped 5 bases and J dropped 2 bases, with 22 bases sitting between them. Germline CDR1 and CDR2: SEHNR and FQNEAQ (reference sequence).

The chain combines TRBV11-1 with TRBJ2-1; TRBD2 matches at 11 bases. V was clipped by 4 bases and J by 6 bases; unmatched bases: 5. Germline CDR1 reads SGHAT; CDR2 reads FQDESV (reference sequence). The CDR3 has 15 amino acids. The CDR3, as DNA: TGTGCCAGCAGCTCCGGACTAGCGGGCTCCAATGAGCAGTTCTTC. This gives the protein CASSSGLAGSNEQFF.

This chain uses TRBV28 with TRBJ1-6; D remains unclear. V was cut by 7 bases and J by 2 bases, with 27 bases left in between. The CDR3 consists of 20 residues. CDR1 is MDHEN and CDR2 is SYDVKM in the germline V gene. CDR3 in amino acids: CASTFSSPEPREAYNSPLHF. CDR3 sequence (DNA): TGTGCCAGCACTTTTTCTTCTCCGGAACCCCGGGAAGCCTATAATTCACCCCTCCACTTT. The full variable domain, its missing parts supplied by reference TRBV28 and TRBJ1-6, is DVKVTQSSRYLVKRTGEKVFLECVQDMDHENMFWYRQDPGLGLRLIYFSYDVKMKEKGDIPEGYSVSREKKERFSLILESASTNQTSMYLCASTFSSPEPREAYNSPLHFGNGTRLTVT.

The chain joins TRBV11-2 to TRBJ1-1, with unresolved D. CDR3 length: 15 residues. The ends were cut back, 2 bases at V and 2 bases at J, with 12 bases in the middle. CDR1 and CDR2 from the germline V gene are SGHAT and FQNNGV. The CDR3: CASSLPQAKNTEAFF. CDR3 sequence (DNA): TGTGCCAGCAGCTTACCCCAGGCGAAAAACACTGAAGCTTTCTTT.

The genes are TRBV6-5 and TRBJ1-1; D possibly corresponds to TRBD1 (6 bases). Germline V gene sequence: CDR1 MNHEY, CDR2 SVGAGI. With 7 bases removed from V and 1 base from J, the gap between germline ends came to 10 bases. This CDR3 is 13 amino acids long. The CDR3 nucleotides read TGTGCCAGCATTTTACAGGGGAACACTGAAGCTTTCTTT. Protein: CASILQGNTEAFF.

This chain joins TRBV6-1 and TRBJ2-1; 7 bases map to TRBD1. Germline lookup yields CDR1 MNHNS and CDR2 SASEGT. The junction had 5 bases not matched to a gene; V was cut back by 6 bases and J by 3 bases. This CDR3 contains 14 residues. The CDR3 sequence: CASRTRDSYNEQFF. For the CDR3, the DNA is TGTGCCAGCAGAACCCGGGACAGCTACAATGAGCAGTTCTTC.

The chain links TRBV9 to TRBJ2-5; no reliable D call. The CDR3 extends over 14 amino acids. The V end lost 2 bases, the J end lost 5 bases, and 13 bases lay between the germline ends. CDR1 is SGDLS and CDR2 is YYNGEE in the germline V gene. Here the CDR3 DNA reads TGTGCCAGCAGCGTTCACACAAAAGCGGAGACCCAGTACTTC. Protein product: CASSVHTKAETQYF.

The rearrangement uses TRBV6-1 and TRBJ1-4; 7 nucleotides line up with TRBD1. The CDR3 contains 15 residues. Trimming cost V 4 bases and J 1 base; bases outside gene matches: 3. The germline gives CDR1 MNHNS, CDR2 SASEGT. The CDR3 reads CASSVHRGTNEKLFF. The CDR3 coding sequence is TGTGCCAGCAGTGTACACAGGGGAACTAATGAAAAACTGTTTTTT.

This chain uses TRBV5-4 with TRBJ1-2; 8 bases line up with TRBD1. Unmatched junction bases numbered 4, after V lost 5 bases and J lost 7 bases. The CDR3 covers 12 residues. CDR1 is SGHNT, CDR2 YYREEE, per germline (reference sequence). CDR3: CASRRTGGGYTF. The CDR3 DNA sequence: TGTGCCAGCAGGAGAACAGGGGGTGGCTACACCTTC.

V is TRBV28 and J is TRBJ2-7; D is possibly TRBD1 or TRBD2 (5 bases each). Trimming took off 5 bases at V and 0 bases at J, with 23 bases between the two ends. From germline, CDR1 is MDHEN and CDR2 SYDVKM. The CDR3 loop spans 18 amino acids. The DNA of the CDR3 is TGTGCCAGCAGTCCCAGGGTTTCCCGGAGGATTAACTCCTACGAGCAGTACTTC. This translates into CASSPRVSRRINSYEQYF.

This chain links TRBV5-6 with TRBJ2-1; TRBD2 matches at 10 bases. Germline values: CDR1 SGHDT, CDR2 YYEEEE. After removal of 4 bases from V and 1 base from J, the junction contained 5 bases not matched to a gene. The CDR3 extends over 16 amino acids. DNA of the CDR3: TGTGCCAGCAGCCCTAGCGGGAGAGGATCCTACAATGAGCAGTTCTTC. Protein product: CASSPSGRGSYNEQFF.